This T cell receptor (beta chain) was sequenced for a study of blood T cell repertoires in COVID-19. Overall study: Nucleic acid was either cDNA or gDNA, and it came from T cells, B-cell-depleted T cells, or PBMCs.

From germline, CDR1 is MNHEY and CDR2 SVGAGI. Trimming pared 6 bases from V and 7 bases from J, leaving 15 bases between. The CDR3 contains 13 residues. Per the original data handling: Estimation of nucleated cell counts relied on the amplification of reference gene primers. Repertoires were generated with immunoSEQ multiplex PCR, while TCRdb's copy carries only in-frame clones and drops some. For V, J and clone size, that table is used; D and trimming come from the DNA. Among roughly 30,000 clones, around four fifths were seen once, and the ten largest hold over 30%. The chain uses TRBV6-5 and TRBJ1-2; no clear D gene. Source material: peripheral blood. The receptor comes from a man aged 65 to 79 with acute or convalescent COVID-19. Here the CDR3 DNA reads TGTGCCAGCAGCCCCTTTCCTAATTTTGGCTACACCTTC. The encoded protein is CASSPFPNFGYTF.